This T cell receptor (beta chain) is drawn from a study of monozygotic twins with inflammatory bowel disease. Generation of cDNA took place in eight separate reactions per sample. TCRdb reprocessed the 5' RACE reads and keeps a single row for each CDR3 protein, giving no DNA. This sample's table reports around 150,000 distinct CDR3 sequences. Germline V gene lookup returns CDR1 SGHDN and CDR2 FVKESK. There are 15 residues in the CDR3. The rearrangement uses TRBV14 and TRBJ2-5; lacking DNA, the TRBD2 call made by TCRdb goes unchecked. Sequencing input: blood. The sequence was collected from a human donor with ulcerative colitis or Crohn's disease, or a healthy co-twin of an affected twin (not recorded which). This CDR3 is CASSQEVAGGETQYF.